This entry lists 3 T cell receptor beta chains sequenced from one sample in a study of molecular identifiers for immune sequencing clone quantification. TCRdb reprocessed the PCR reads with MiXCR, giving one entry per CDR3 protein. Of hundreds of thousands of distinct CDR3 sequences in the sample, about 22% are singletons; the top ten hold around 0.7%. Sequenced sample: naive CD8+ T cells from blood, with Jurkat cell RNA spiked in. Subset given: FACS-sorted CD8+CD4-CCR7+CD45RA+ naive T cells. These receptors came from a human donor in good health. Some libraries in this study had Jurkat cell RNA spiked in.

Turning to this clonotype: At one boundary the junction diverges from the germline segment, which might be a read error. The V gene is TRBV7-9, the J gene TRBJ2-7; 9 nucleotides agree with TRBD1. The CDR3 has 14 amino acids. The germline CDR1 and CDR2 sequences are SEHNR and FQNEAQ (reference sequence). The CDR3 coding sequence is TGTGCCAGCAGCTTCGGGACAGGGTGGTACGAGCTGTACTTC. Its translation is CASSFGTGWYELYF. The variable domain in full, completed from reference TRBV7-9 and TRBJ2-7, reads DTGVSQNPRHKITKRGQNVTFRCDPISEHNRLYWYRQTLGQGPEFLTYFQNEAQLEKSRLLSDRFSAERPKGSFSTLEIQRTEQGDSAMYLCASSFGTGWYELYFGPGTRLTVT.

In this sample, this clonotype turned up many times. The chain is built from TRBV7-2 and TRBJ2-5; D might be TRBD2 (6 bases). The CDR3 is made up of 15 amino acids. Germline V gene sequence: CDR1 SGHTA, CDR2 FQGNSA. V lost 1 base and J lost 9, with 18 bases in between. CDR3 amino acids: CASSLDSSVVWAQYF. In DNA form, the CDR3 reads TGTGCCAGCAGCTTAGATTCTAGCGTCGTGTGGGCCCAGTACTTC.

This clonotype was counted many times. This chain joins TRBV7-9 and TRBJ2-3; D may correspond to TRBD1 or TRBD2 (5 bases each). This CDR3 spans 17 amino acids. From germline, CDR1 is SEHNR and CDR2 FQNEAQ (reference sequence). The germline V and J ends were trimmed by 6 bases and 6 bases, with 25 bases remaining between them. The CDR3 spells CASRPQKGTGPFDTQYF. The CDR3 DNA follows: TGTGCCAGCAGACCCCAGAAAGGGACCGGCCCGTTTGATACGCAGTATTTT.